The 6 T cell receptor beta chains in this list originate from one sample, sequenced in a study of T cells after yellow fever vaccination. TCRdb passed the 5' RACE reads through MiXCR, listing each CDR3 protein once. The sample comprises about 73,000 distinct CDR3 sequences, around 7.7% of which are singletons, and roughly two fifths rests with the top ten. Sequencing was performed on CD8+ T cells sorted from PBMCs, taken on the day of the yellow fever booster vaccination. The receptors shown here come from a man younger than 40 who received the YFV17D yellow fever vaccine.

This clonotype has just a few counts. This chain connects TRBV7-9 to TRBJ2-2, with unresolved D. The CDR3 covers 15 residues. V dropped 1 base and J dropped 4 bases, with 10 bases sitting between them. The germline CDR1 and CDR2 sequences are SEHNR and FQNEAQ (reference sequence). The CDR3 spells CASSLGGVGTGELFF. CDR3 sequence (DNA): TGTGCCAGCAGCTTAGGAGGAGTGGGCACCGGGGAGCTGTTTTTT. The full variable domain, in which reference TRBV7-9 and TRBJ2-2 provide the parts outside the CDR3, is DTGVSQNPRHKITKRGQNVTFRCDPISEHNRLYWYRQTLGQGPEFLTYFQNEAQLEKSRLLSDRFSAERPKGSFSTLEIQRTEQGDSAMYLCASSLGGVGTGELFFGEGSRLTVL.

This sequence joins TRBV18 and TRBJ2-7, with D maybe TRBD1 (5 bases). The length of the CDR3 is 15 residues. CDR1 and CDR2 (germline): KGHSH, LQKENI. V was clipped by 5 bases and J by 1 base, with 15 bases between them. For the CDR3, the DNA is TGTGCCAGCTCAGTATCCGGGCAGGGTTCCTACGAGCAGTACTTC. This translates into CASSVSGQGSYEQYF. Full variable domain (rest looked up from reference TRBV18 and TRBJ2-7): NAGVMQNPRHLVRRRGQEARLRCSPMKGHSHVYWYRQLPEEGLKFMVYLQKENIIDESGMPKERFSAEFPKEGPSILRIQQVVRGDSAAYFCASSVSGQGSYEQYFGPGTRLTVT.

There are a few counts of this clonotype. The rearrangement uses TRBV9 and TRBJ2-5; the match to TRBD2 covers 9 bases. The ends lost 5 bases at V and 5 bases at J; junction bases unmatched: 7. The CDR3 totals 14 residues. Germline V gene data show CDR1 as SGDLS and CDR2 as YYNGEE. CDR3 protein: CASSEDLAGETQYF. Written as DNA, the CDR3 is TGTGCCAGCAGTGAAGATCTAGCGGGGGAGACCCAGTACTTC.

The rearrangement links TRBV7-9 to TRBJ2-7; unclear D gene. The CDR3 loop spans 11 amino acids. Germline CDR1 is SEHNR and CDR2 is FQNEAQ (reference sequence). V was cut by 6 bases and J by 7 bases, with 10 bases left in between. This chain's CDR3 is CASRYGGEQYF. CDR3 bases: TGTGCCAGCAGGTACGGTGGTGAGCAGTACTTC. The whole variable domain, remainder taken from reference TRBV7-9 and TRBJ2-7, is DTGVSQNPRHKITKRGQNVTFRCDPISEHNRLYWYRQTLGQGPEFLTYFQNEAQLEKSRLLSDRFSAERPKGSFSTLEIQRTEQGDSAMYLCASRYGGEQYFGPGTRLTVT.

This clonotype has only a few counts. The rearrangement links TRBV9 to TRBJ2-1; 8 nucleotides line up with TRBD2. Germline V lookup: CDR1 SGDLS, CDR2 YYNGEE. The CDR3 totals 15 residues. V was clipped by 3 bases and J by 4 bases; unmatched bases: 6. In DNA form, the CDR3 reads TGTGCCAGCAGCGCGGGAGGGGGGTCGTACAATGAGCAGTTCTTC. Amino acids: CASSAGGGSYNEQFF. Using reference TRBV9 and TRBJ2-1 for the parts outside the CDR3, the full variable domain is DSGVTQTPKHLITATGQRVTLRCSPRSGDLSVYWYQQSLDQGLQFLIQYYNGEERAKGNILERFSAQQFPDLHSELNLSSLELGDSALYFCASSAGGGSYNEQFFGPGTRLTVL.

V gene TRBV6-1 combines with J gene TRBJ2-7, with TRBD2 matching 12 bases. CDR1 is MNHNS, CDR2 SASEGT, per germline. The junction had 5 bases not matched to a gene; V was cut back by 6 bases and J by 2 bases. This CDR3 contains 15 residues. CDR3 DNA sequence: TGTGCCAGCAGCCAACTAGCGGGGGGAACCTACGAGCAGTACTTC. The encoded protein is CASSQLAGGTYEQYF.